One and the same sample provided the 14 T cell receptor beta chains below, sequenced in a study of tumor and adjacent non-tumor tissue in lung cancer. A modified ARM-PCR protocol with three rounds of nested PCR amplified TCRbeta. TCRdb re-analysed the multiplex PCR reads in MiXCR, keeping a single row per CDR3 protein. The sample holds almost 75,000 distinct CDR3 sequences, approximately 68% seen once. No cell sorting was done before RNA was extracted from the tissue. This non-tumor lung sample came from over 3 cm beyond the tumor edge. Sequences were obtained from distant non-tumor lung tissue. These receptor sequences come from a woman aged 45-59 years with non-small cell lung cancer.

In regard to this clonotype: A read error may be the cause here, since a much bigger clone is one base away. The CDR3 does not end in the conserved phenylalanine or tryptophan, so this is likely a read error. This sequence joins TRBV12-3 or TRBV12-4 and TRBJ1-5, with D uncertain. CDR3 length: 13 residues. Trimming left V 7 bases short and J 5 bases short, with 12 bases between. CDR3: CASTLRADQPQHL. CDR3 nucleotide sequence: TGTGCCAGCACTCTCCGTGCGGATCAGCCCCAGCATTTG.

This clonotype was detected many times. V and J are TRBV20-1 and TRBJ2-1; TRBD2 matches 9 bases. After removal of 5 bases from V and 0 bases from J, the junction contained 8 bases not matched to a gene. Germline V CDR1 and CDR2: DFQATT, SNEGSKA (reference sequence). The CDR3 runs 16 residues. The DNA of the CDR3 is TGCAGTGCTCCGGGACTAGCTAGTTTCTCCTACAATGAGCAGTTCTTC. This translates into CSAPGLASFSYNEQFF.

The rearrangement uses TRBV5-4 and TRBJ2-5, with TRBD2 identical over 7 bases. Germline CDR1 is SGHNT and CDR2 is YYREEE (reference sequence). V was clipped by 0 bases and J by 1 base; unmatched bases: 9. CDR3 length equals 17 residues. The CDR3 DNA is TGTGCCAGCAGCTTGGCCGGGACTAACGGGGGCCAAGAGACCCAGTACTTC. This translates into CASSLAGTNGGQETQYF. Full variable domain (missing parts from reference TRBV5-4 and TRBJ2-5): ETGVTQSPTHLIKTRGQQVTLRCSSQSGHNTVSWYQQALGQGPQFIFQYYREEENGRGNFPPRFSGLQFPNYSSELNVNALELDDSALYLCASSLAGTNGGQETQYFGPGTRLLVL.

A word on this clonotype: This may come from a read error, since a much larger clone is one base off. V gene TRBV6-1 combines with J gene TRBJ1-1; D remains unclear. Germline CDR1 is MNHNS and CDR2 is SASEGT. The CDR3 sequence is 13 residues long. The CDR3 spells CACSVQRDTEAFF. In nucleotides, the CDR3 is TGTGCCTGCAGTGTACAGAGAGACACTGAAGCTTTCTTT.

This chain joins TRBV6-1 and TRBJ2-2, with a weak D call TRBD1 (5 bases). Trimming shortened V by 11 bases and J by 3 bases, and 22 bases separated the two germline ends. The CDR3 contains 16 residues. The germline V gene encodes CDR1 MNHNS and CDR2 SASEGT. The CDR3 protein is CAGMQFSTVDTGELFF. CDR3 coding DNA: TGTGCCGGCATGCAGTTTTCGACAGTGGACACCGGGGAGCTGTTTTTT.

The chain is built from TRBV19 and TRBJ1-4; no firm D call. Trimming removed 1 base at V and 8 bases at J, with 14 bases between. CDR1 and CDR2 (germline): LNHDA, SQIVND (reference sequence). CDR3 size: 15 residues. The CDR3 here is CASSIGGPYEEKLFF. The CDR3 nucleotides read TGTGCCAGTAGTATAGGAGGACCGTATGAGGAAAAACTGTTTTTT.

This clonotype was observed at least ten times. The genes are TRBV6-1 and TRBJ1-2; D might be TRBD1 (6 bases). Between the trimmed V and J ends, which lost 10 bases and 2 bases, there was a span of 17 bases. From germline, CDR1 is MNHNS and CDR2 SASEGT. This CDR3 is 14 amino acids long. DNA for the CDR3: TGTGCCACCCAAGGCGGGACACCAAACTATGGCTACACCTTC. Residues: CATQGGTPNYGYTF.

Concerning this clonotype: Compared with germline, one end of the junction differs, possibly owing to a read error. The chain links TRBV4-1 to TRBJ2-1, with D uncertain. Germline V CDR1 and CDR2: MGHRA, YSYEKL. The CDR3 runs 13 residues. The CDR3 protein is CASSQDLGYKHFF. CDR3 in DNA: TGCGCCAGCAGCCAAGATTTAGGATACAAGCACTTCTTC.

Concerning this clonotype itself: An end of the junction differs from the germline gene, which may be a read error. This chain connects TRBV11-1 to TRBJ1-1; no definite D call. CDR1 is SGHAT, CDR2 FQDESV, per germline (reference sequence). This CDR3 is 14 amino acids long. This chain's CDR3 is CTSSLKELNTEALF. The CDR3 coding sequence is TGTACCAGCAGCTTAAAAGAGTTGAACACTGAAGCTTTATTT.

The rearrangement links TRBV4-3 to TRBJ1-1; the match to TRBD1 covers 9 bases. This CDR3 has 16 residues. Germline assignment: CDR1 LGHNA and CDR2 YSLEER. Trimming cost V 9 bases and J 4 bases; bases outside gene matches: 15. The CDR3 DNA sequence: TGCGCCAGTCGCCAAGGGCCGGGACAGGGTTCCACTGAAGCTTTCTTT. Translated: CASRQGPGQGSTEAFF.

Points on this clonotype: The junction and the germline gene differ at one end; a read error may be behind it. The chain couples TRBV20-1 to TRBJ2-1; TRBD2 agrees at 8 bases. The J call could be wrong; TRBJ2-7 is a better fit for the DNA end. Looked up from germline, CDR1 is DFQATT and CDR2 is SNEGSKA (reference sequence). The length of the CDR3 is 13 residues. CDR3 sequence reads: CSARGLAYNEQYF. The CDR3 DNA follows: TGCAGTGCCAGAGGACTAGCCTACAATGAGCAGTACTTC.

Details on this clonotype: Compared with germline, one end of the junction differs, possibly owing to a read error. The chain recombines TRBV10-3 with TRBJ1-1, with D tentatively TRBD1 (6 bases). The germline gives CDR1 ENHRY, CDR2 SYGVKD. This CDR3 has 15 residues. The CDR3: CAIRGTVLGGTEVFF. The CDR3 DNA follows: TGTGCCATCAGGGGAACGGTGTTAGGGGGAACTGAAGTTTTCTTT.

Concerning this clonotype: One end of the junction does not line up with germline, which may come from a read error. The rearrangement uses TRBV4-1 and TRBJ1-1, with a possible D match to TRBD1 (5 bases). CDR3 length equals 16 residues. The germline V gene has CDR1 MGHRA and CDR2 YSYEKL. CDR3 residues: CASNQDLYWGNTQAFF. Written as DNA, the CDR3 is TGCGCCAGCAACCAAGATCTCTACTGGGGGAACACTCAAGCTTTCTTT.

This clonotype appeared many times. The genes are TRBV12-3 or TRBV12-4 and TRBJ1-5; D remains ambiguous. The V and J ends lost 4 bases and 11 bases respectively, with 12 bases between them. The CDR3 runs to 12 residues. The CDR3 coding sequence is TGTGCCAGCAGTTCCCCCAGTATGGCCCAGCATTTT. As protein: CASSSPSMAQHF.